The clone carrying this T cell receptor beta chain was found a few times. In the authors' methods: Amplifying reference gene primers gave estimates of nucleated cell counts. TCRdb's copy holds only in-frame clones and misses some; the assay was immunoSEQ multiplex PCR. V and J calls and clone size come straight from that table; D and trimming were deduced from the DNA. The sample has around 23,000 clones; approximately 72% are singletons. Recruited during active infection, patients (from Seattle) were subsequently followed longitudinally. The CDR3 length is 13 residues. CDR1 and CDR2 (germline): SGHNT, YYREEE (reference sequence). Trimming took 4 bases from V and 8 from J; bases not matched to a gene: 3. This record belongs to a study of blood T cell repertoires in COVID-19. Study-level background: Samples came from the United States, Italy and Spain, spanning acute and convalescent COVID-19. Sources were T cells, B-cell-depleted T cells, or PBMCs; the material itself was cDNA or gDNA.

Material for sequencing was peripheral blood. This TCR came from a man between 50 and 59 years old with COVID-19, enrolled during active disease. J is TRBJ2-1 and V is TRBV5-4; TRBD2 aligns across 10 bases. CDR3 nucleotides: TGTGCCAGCAGCAGAGGACTAGCGGATGAGCAGTTCTTC. Translated, it gives CASSRGLADEQFF.